This TCR beta chain was observed in a study of blood T cell repertoires in COVID-19. Overall study context: T cells, B-cell-depleted T cells, or PBMCs supplied cDNA or gDNA.

Participants' own reports of clinical history determined their cohort assignment. Trimming pared 6 bases from V and 6 bases from J, leaving 15 bases between. Looked up from germline, CDR1 is SGHAT and CDR2 is FQNNGV. This CDR3 is 13 amino acids long. Study processing details: Nucleated cell number was recorded as an estimate derived from reference gene primer amplification. The repertoire was sequenced with immunoSEQ multiplex PCR; TCRdb's copy has only in-frame clones and lacks some. V, J and clone size are taken as reported in that table, and D and trimming were inferred from the DNA itself. The data hold 280,000 or so clones, with around 88% observed a single time.

The sequenced sample consisted of PBMCs or T cells enriched from blood (not recorded which). The sequence derives from a woman aged 40 to 50 who had recovered from COVID-19. The V and J genes are TRBV11-2 and TRBJ2-7, with a possible D match to TRBD1 (5 bases). CDR3 sequence: CASRQTAGLEQYF. CDR3 DNA: TGTGCCAGCAGACAGACTGCAGGGCTCGAGCAGTACTTC. The entire variable domain, with the rest obtained from reference TRBV11-2 and TRBJ2-7, is as follows: EAGVAQSPRYKIIEKRQSVAFWCNPISGHATLYWYQQILGQGPKLLIQFQNNGVVDDSQLPKDRFSAERLKGVDSTLKIQPAKLEDSAVYLCASRQTAGLEQYFGPGTRLTVT.